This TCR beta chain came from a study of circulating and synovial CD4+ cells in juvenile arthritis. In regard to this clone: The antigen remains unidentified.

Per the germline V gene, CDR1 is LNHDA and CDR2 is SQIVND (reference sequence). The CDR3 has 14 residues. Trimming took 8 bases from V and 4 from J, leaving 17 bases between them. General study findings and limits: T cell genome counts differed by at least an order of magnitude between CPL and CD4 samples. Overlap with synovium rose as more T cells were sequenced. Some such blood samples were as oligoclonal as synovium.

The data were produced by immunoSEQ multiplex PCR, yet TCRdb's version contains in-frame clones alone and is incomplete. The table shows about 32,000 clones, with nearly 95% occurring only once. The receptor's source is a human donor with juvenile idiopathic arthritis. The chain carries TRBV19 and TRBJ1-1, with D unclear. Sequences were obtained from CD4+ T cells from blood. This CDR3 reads CASSPPALATEAFF. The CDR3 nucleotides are TGTGCCAGTTCCCCCCCCGCCCTGGCCACTGAAGCTTTCTTT. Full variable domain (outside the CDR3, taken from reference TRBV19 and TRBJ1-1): DGGITQSPKYLFRKEGQNVTLSCEQNLNHDAMYWYRQDPGQGLRLIYYSQIVNDFQKGDIAEGYSVSREKKESFPLTVTSAQKNPTAFYLCASSPPALATEAFFGQGTRLTVV.